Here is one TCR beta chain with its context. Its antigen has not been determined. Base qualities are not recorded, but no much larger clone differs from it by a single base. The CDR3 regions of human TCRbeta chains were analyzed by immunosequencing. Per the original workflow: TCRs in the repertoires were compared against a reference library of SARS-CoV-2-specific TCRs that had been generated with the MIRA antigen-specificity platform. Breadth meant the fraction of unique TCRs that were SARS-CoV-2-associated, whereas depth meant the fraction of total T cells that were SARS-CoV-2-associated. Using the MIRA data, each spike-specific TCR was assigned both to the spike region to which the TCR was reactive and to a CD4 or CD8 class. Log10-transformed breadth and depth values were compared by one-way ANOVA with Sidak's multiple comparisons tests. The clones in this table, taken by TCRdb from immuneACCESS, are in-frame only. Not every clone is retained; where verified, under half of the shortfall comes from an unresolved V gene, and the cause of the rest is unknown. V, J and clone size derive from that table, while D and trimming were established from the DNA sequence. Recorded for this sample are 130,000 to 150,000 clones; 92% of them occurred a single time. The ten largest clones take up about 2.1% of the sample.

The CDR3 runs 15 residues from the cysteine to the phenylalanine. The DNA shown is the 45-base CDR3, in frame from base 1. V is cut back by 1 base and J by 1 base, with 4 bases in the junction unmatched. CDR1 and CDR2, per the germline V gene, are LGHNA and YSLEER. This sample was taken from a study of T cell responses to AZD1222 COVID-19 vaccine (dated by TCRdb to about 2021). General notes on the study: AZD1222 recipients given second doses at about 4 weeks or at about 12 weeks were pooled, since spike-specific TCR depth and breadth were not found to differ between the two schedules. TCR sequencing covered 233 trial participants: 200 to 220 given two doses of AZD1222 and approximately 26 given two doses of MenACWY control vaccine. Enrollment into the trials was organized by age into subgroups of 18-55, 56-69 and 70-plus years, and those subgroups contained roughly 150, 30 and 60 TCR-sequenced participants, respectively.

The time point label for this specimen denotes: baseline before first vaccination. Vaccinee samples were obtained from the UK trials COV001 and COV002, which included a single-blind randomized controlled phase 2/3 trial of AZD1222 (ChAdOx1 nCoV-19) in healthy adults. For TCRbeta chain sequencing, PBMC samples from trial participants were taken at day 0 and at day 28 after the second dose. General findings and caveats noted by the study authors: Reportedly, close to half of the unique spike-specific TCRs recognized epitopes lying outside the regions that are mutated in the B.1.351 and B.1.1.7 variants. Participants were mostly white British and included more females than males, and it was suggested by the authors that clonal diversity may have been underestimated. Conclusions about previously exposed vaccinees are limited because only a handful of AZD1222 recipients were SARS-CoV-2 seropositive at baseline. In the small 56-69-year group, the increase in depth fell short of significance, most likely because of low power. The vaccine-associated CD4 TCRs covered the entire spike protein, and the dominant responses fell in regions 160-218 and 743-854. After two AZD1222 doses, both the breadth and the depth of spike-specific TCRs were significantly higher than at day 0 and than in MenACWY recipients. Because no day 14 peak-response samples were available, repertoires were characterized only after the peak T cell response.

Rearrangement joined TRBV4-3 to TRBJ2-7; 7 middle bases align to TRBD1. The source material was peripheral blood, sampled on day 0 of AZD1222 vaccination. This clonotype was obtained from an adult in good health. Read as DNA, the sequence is TGCGCCAGCAGCCAAGGAAGGGGACAGTCCTACGAGCAGTACTTC. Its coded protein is CASSQGRGQSYEQYF.